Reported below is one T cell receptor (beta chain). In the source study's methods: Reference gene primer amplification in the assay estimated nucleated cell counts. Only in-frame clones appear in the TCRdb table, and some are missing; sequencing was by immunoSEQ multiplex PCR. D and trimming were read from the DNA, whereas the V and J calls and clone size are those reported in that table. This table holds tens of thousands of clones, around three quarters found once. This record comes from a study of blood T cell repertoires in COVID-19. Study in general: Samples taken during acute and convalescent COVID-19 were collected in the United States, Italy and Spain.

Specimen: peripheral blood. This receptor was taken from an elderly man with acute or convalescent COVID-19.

Here the CDR3 DNA reads TGTGCCAGCAGCTGGGAAACGGCGGGACCCTACAATGAGCAGTTCTTC. Translation gives CASSWETAGPYNEQFF. The V gene is TRBV7-2, the J gene TRBJ2-1; tentative D call: TRBD2 (6 bases). V shed 4 bases and J shed 2 bases, with 15 bases lying between them. Germline CDR1 reads SGHTA; CDR2 reads FQGNSA. The length of the CDR3 is 16 residues.